This TCR beta chain was profiled in a study of blood T cells in healthy people across ages. About the study: About one barcoded TCR beta cDNA was captured per two T cells.

V trimming: 5 bases; J trimming: 7 bases; junction bases outside the gene matches: 10. The CDR3 extends over 14 amino acids. Per germline, CDR1 SGHTA and CDR2 FQGTGA. Healthy Caucasians from Russia aged about 6 to 95 served as donors. Through a sample-barcoded 5' primer and a J-beta primer mix, a second PCR was run for roughly 6 to 11 cycles. Via MiXCR, TCRdb re-called the 5' RACE reads, giving one row per CDR3 protein. This sample has 1.5 million to 2 million distinct CDR3 sequences; 49% occur once, and the top ten carry around 2.1%. General study findings and limits: Age showed a roughly linear inverse relationship with TCR beta diversity per million T cells. When set beside aged donors, long-lived donors presented more naive CD4+ cells and higher diversity.

Remarks on this clonotype: As yet, its antigen is unknown.

The sample comprised blood. The rearrangement uses TRBV7-3 and TRBJ2-5; 7 bases match TRBD2. The sequence came from a woman between 35 and 50 years old in good health. CDR3 in DNA: TGTGCCAGCAGCCTACTGACGGGGGGAGGGACCCAGTACTTC. This codes for CASSLLTGGGTQYF.